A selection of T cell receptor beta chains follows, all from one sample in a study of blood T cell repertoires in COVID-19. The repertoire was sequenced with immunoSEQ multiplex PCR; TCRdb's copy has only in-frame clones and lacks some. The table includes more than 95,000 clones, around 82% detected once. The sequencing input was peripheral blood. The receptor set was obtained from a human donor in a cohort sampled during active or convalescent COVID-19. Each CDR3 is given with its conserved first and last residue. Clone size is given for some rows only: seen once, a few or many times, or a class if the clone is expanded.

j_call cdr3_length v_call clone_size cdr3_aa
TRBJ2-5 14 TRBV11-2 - CASSPIAGGQTQYF
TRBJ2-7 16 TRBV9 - CASSVQGRQGIYEQYF
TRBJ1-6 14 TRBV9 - CASSVGGHNSPLHF
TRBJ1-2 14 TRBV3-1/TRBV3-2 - CASSPRAGDVGYTF
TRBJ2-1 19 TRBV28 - CASSMFRKGLAGGSGEQFF
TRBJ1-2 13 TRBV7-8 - CASSVDSNYGYTF
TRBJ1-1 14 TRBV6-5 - CASSYVRIGGEAFF
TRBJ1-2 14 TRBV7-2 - CASSLGRRYYGYTF
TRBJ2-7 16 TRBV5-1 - CASSLGGRSSSYEQYF
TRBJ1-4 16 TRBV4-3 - CASSLGQGEANEKLFF
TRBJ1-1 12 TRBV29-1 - CSARRANTEAFF
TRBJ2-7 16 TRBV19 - CASSPRTSGGGYEQYF
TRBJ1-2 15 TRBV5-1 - CASSLATGGAYGYTF
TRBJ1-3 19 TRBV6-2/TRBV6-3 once CASSYSTRQGMSSGNTIYF
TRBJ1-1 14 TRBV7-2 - CASSWRGPNTEAFF
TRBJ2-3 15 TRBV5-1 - CASSLRDSGSGTQYF
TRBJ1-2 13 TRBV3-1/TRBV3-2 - CASSPAGFYGYTF
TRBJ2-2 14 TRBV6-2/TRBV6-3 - CASSSWSGGGELFF
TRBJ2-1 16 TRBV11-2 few CASSPVRGRFYNEQFF
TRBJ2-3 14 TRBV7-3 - CASSLLAGTDTQYF
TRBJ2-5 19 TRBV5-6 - CASSGGGGPLAQAWETQYF
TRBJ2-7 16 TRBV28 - CASSSPKGPSSYEQYF
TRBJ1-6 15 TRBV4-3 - CASSHYQDSNSPLHF
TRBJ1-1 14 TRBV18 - CASSVGGRITEAFF
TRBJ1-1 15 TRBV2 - CASSEMGGDKQGAFF
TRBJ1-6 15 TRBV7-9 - CASSRGQSLNSPLHF
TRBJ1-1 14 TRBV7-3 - CASSPGHPNTEAFF